This TCR beta chain was obtained from a study of T cell responses to AZD1222 COVID-19 vaccine. Some clones are missing from TCRdb's copy, which holds only in-frame ones; the method was immunoSEQ multiplex PCR. Here the sample spans about 120,000 clones, approximately 94% being singletons. Germline V gives CDR1 MNHEY, CDR2 SMNVEV (reference sequence). V was clipped by 5 bases and J by 4 bases, with 17 bases between them. The CDR3 has 16 residues. The V gene is TRBV27, the J gene TRBJ2-2; no clear D gene. This TCR derives from an adult who received the AZD1222 COVID-19 vaccine. The sample was peripheral blood, taken 28 days after the second AZD1222 dose. CDR3 sequence: CASSTRALGITGELFF. DNA of the CDR3: TGTGCCAGCAGTACCCGGGCCCTCGGTATCACCGGGGAGCTGTTTTTT.